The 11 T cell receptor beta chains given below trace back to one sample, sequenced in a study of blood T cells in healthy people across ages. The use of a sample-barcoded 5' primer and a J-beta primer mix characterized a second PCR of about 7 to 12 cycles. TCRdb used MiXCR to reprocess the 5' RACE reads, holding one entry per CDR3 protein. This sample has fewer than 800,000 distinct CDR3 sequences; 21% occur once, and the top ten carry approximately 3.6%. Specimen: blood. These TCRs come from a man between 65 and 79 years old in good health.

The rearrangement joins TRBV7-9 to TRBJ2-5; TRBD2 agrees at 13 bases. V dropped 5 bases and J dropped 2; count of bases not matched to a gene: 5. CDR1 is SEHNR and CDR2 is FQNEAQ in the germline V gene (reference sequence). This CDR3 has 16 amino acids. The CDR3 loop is CASSRGTSGKQETQYF. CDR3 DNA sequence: TGTGCCAGCAGCCGAGGGACTAGCGGGAAACAAGAGACCCAGTACTTC.

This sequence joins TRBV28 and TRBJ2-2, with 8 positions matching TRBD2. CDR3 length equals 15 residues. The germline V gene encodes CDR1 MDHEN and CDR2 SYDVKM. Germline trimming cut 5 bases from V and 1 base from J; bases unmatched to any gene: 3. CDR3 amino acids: CASSRSGKNTGELFF. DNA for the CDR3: TGTGCCAGCAGTCGTAGCGGGAAGAACACCGGGGAGCTGTTTTTT.

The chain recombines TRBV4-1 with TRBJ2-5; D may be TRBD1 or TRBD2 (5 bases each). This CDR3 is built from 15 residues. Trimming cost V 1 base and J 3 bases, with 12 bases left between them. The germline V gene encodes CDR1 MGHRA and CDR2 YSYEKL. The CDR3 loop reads CASSQGDRTEETQYF. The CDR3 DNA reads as TGCGCCAGCAGCCAAGGGGACCGCACCGAAGAGACCCAGTACTTC.

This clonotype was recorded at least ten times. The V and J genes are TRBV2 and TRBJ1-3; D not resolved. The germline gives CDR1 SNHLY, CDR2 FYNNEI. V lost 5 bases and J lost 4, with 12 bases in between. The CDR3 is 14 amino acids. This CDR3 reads CASSLLSSGNTIYF. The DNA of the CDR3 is TGTGCCAGCAGTCTACTCTCCTCGGGAAACACCATATATTTT.

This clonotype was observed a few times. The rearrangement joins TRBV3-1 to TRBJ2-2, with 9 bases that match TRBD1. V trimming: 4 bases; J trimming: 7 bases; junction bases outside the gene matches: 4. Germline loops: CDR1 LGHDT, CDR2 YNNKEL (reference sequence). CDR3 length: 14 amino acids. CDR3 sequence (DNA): TGTGCCAGCAGCCTTACAGGGGGCTACGGGGAGCTGTTTTTT. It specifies CASSLTGGYGELFF.

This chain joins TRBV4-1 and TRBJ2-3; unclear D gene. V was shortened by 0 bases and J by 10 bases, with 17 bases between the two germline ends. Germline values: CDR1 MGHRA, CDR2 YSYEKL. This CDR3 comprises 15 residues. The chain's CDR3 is CASSQDRARTEAQYF. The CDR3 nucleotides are TGCGCCAGCAGCCAAGATCGGGCGAGAACTGAAGCGCAGTATTTT.

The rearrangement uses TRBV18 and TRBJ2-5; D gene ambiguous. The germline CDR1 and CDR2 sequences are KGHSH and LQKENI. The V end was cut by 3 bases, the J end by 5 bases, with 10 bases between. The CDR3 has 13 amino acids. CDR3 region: CASSPRLRETQYF. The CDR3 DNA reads TGTGCCAGCTCACCTCGGTTGAGGGAGACCCAGTACTTC.

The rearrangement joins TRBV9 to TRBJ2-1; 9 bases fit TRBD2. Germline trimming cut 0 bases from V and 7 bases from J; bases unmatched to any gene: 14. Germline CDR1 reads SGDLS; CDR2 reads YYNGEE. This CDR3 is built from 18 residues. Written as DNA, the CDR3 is TGTGCCAGCAGCGTAGCTCAGGGTAGGACTAGCGCCGCGAATGAGCAGTTCTTC. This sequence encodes CASSVAQGRTSAANEQFF.

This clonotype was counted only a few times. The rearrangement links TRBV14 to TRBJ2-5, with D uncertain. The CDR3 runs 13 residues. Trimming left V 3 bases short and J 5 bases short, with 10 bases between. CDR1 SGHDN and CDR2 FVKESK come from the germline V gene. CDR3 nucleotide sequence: TGTGCCAGCAGCCACCTAGGTGGGGAGACCCAGTACTTC. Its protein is CASSHLGGETQYF.

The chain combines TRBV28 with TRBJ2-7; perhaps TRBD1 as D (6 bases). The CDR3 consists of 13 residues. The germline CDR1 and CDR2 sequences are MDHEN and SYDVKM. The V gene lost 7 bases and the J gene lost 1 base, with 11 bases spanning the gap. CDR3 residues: CASTWTASYEQYF. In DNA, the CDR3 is TGTGCCAGCACGTGGACAGCGTCCTACGAGCAGTACTTC.

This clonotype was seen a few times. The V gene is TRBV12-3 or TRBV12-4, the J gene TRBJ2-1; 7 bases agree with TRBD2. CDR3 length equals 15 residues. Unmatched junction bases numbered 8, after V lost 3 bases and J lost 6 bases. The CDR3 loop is CASSFTRSSGNEQFF. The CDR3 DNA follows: TGTGCCAGCAGTTTCACCCGATCTAGCGGCAATGAGCAGTTCTTC.